The 11 T cell receptor beta chains presented below share a single source sample, sequenced in a study of OX40 agonist ivuxolimab in advanced cancers. Clones were sequenced by immunoSEQ multiplex PCR, and TCRdb holds only the in-frame ones, with some missing. The data contain about 60,000 clones, 83% of them singletons. This material consisted of CD4+ or CD8+ T cells sorted from blood, taken in a trial of the OX40 agonist ivuxolimab. These receptors were obtained from an adult with an advanced solid tumor such as melanoma, head and neck, liver or kidney cancer.

The rearrangement joins TRBV11-2 to TRBJ1-1, with TRBD1 identical over 10 bases. Germline values: CDR1 SGHAT, CDR2 FQNNGV. The CDR3 consists of 15 residues. J lost 7 bases, V lost 5 bases, and 10 bases had no gene match. The CDR3 DNA sequence: TGTGCCAGCAGCCCATGGGACAGGGGCTTCGGTGAAGCTTTCTTT. Translated: CASSPWDRGFGEAFF.

This chain joins TRBV19 and TRBJ1-2; D is undetermined. CDR1 LNHDA and CDR2 SQIVND come from the germline V gene (reference sequence). The germline V and J ends were trimmed by 1 base and 4 bases, with 13 bases remaining between them. This CDR3 has 15 amino acids. In DNA form, the CDR3 reads TGTGCCAGTAGTATAGTGATCTCGGGTGGCTATGGCTACACCTTC. As protein: CASSIVISGGYGYTF.

V gene TRBV2 combines with J gene TRBJ1-2, with D maybe TRBD1 (6 bases). The CDR3 runs 14 residues. The germline V gene has CDR1 SNHLY and CDR2 FYNNEI. Deletions cut 4 bases from V and 6 bases from J, with 15 bases between. The DNA of the CDR3 is TGTGCCAGCAGTGTCCGGAACAGGGATGATGGCTACACCTTC. Its translation: CASSVRNRDDGYTF.

The chain carries TRBV27 and TRBJ1-5; weak D call: TRBD1 (5 bases). Trimming left V 0 bases short and J 3 bases short, with 12 bases between. The germline gives CDR1 MNHEY, CDR2 SMNVEV (reference sequence). The CDR3 contains 16 residues. CDR3 coding DNA: TGTGCCAGCAGTTTATCGATTGGGACCCCCAATCAGCCCCAGCATTTT. It specifies CASSLSIGTPNQPQHF.

V and J are TRBV5-5 and TRBJ1-1; D gene unclear. V dropped 2 bases and J dropped 5 bases, with 16 bases sitting between them. The germline V gene has CDR1 SGHKS and CDR2 YYEKEE (reference sequence). CDR3 size: 15 residues. CDR3 residues: CASSLAPKARTEAFF. The CDR3 DNA is TGTGCCAGCAGCTTAGCCCCGAAGGCAAGGACTGAAGCTTTCTTT.

This clone was observed a single time. The chain carries TRBV5-6 and TRBJ2-1, with D unclear. This CDR3 is built from 17 residues. Germline V gene data show CDR1 as SGHDT and CDR2 as YYEEEE. The ends were cut back, 0 bases at V and 5 bases at J, with 18 bases in the middle. CDR3 nucleotide sequence: TGTGCCAGCAGCTTGGAAGTAGGTCAGACCAAGAACAATGAGCAGTTCTTC. This codes for CASSLEVGQTKNNEQFF.

This clone was seen a few times. The chain has TRBV7-9 and TRBJ1-3; 7 bases align to TRBD1. CDR3 length equals 15 residues. V trimming: 6 bases; J trimming: 2 bases; junction bases outside the gene matches: 7. Per germline, CDR1 SEHNR and CDR2 FQNEAQ (reference sequence). CDR3 loop: CASSSTGVAGNTIYF. The CDR3 DNA sequence: TGTGCCAGCAGTTCCACAGGGGTAGCTGGAAACACCATATATTTT.

This chain uses TRBV7-8 with TRBJ2-5; D may be TRBD1 (5 bases). The CDR3 spans 13 residues. V was cut by 3 bases and J by 2 bases, with 7 bases left in between. CDR1 SGHVS and CDR2 FQNEAQ come from the germline V gene. CDR3 loop: CASSFSGQETQYF. CDR3 in DNA: TGTGCCAGCAGCTTCTCAGGGCAAGAGACCCAGTACTTC.

This sequence joins TRBV10-3 and TRBJ2-3; 10 bases map to TRBD2. From germline, CDR1 is ENHRY and CDR2 SYGVKD. Losses at the gene ends were 4 bases for V and 3 bases for J; bases not matched to a gene: 13. The CDR3 sequence is 18 residues long. The CDR3 sequence: CAISAPSGSSVGTDTQYF. CDR3 nucleotides: TGTGCCATCAGTGCGCCTAGCGGGAGTTCGGTTGGGACAGATACGCAGTATTTT.

J is TRBJ1-5 and V is TRBV28, with a weak D call TRBD1 (6 bases). Germline CDR1 and CDR2: MDHEN and SYDVKM. This CDR3 is built from 14 residues. Trimming stripped 3 bases from V and 7 bases from J, with 13 bases between. The chain's CDR3 is CASSFVGGRQPQHF. In DNA, the CDR3 is TGTGCCAGCAGTTTTGTGGGGGGCCGGCAGCCCCAGCATTTT.

This clone was picked up one time. The J gene is TRBJ2-3, the V gene TRBV6-1, with D perhaps matching TRBD1 or TRBD2 (5 bases each). From germline, CDR1 is MNHNS and CDR2 SASEGT. The ends were cut back, 3 bases at V and 4 bases at J, with 11 bases in the middle. This CDR3 is built from 14 residues. DNA for the CDR3: TGTGCCAGCAGTGAGGGGGTTAGGGCAGATACGCAGTATTTT. Residues: CASSEGVRADTQYF.